The next 5 T cell receptor beta chains were all read from a single sample in a study of T cell responses to AZD1222 COVID-19 vaccine. Method: immunoSEQ multiplex PCR; TCRdb's copy keeps in-frame clones and lacks some. The data show 160,000 or so clones, with approximately 92% seen just once and about 2.8% held by the top ten. This specimen consisted of peripheral blood, obtained on day 0 of AZD1222 vaccination. The receptors shown here come from an adult in good health.

The V and J genes are TRBV5-1 and TRBJ2-2; 10 nucleotides line up with TRBD2. V trimming: 5 bases; J trimming: 5 bases; junction bases outside the gene matches: 6. The CDR3 spans 15 residues. CDR1 SGHRS and CDR2 YFSETQ come from the germline V gene. The CDR3 region is CASSLTSGQTGELFF. As DNA, the CDR3 is TGCGCCAGCAGTCTGACTAGCGGGCAGACCGGGGAGCTGTTTTTT.

This sequence joins TRBV5-8 and TRBJ1-2, with D unclear. The CDR3 consists of 13 residues. The V end was cut by 4 bases, the J end by 3 bases, with 10 bases between. CDR1 and CDR2 (germline): SGHTS, YDEGEE. The CDR3 is CASSPEGYYGYTF. CDR3 sequence (DNA): TGTGCCAGCAGCCCGGAAGGATACTATGGCTACACCTTC. The variable domain in full, completed from reference TRBV5-8 and TRBJ1-2, reads EAGVTQSPTHLIKTRGQQATLRCSPISGHTSVYWYQQALGLGLQFLLWYDEGEERNRGNFPPRFSGRQFPNYSSELNVNALELEDSALYLCASSPEGYYGYTFGSGTRLTVV.

The chain is built from TRBV10-3 and TRBJ1-2; no definite D call. Germline-derived CDR1 and CDR2 are ENHRY and SYGVKD. There are 14 residues in the CDR3. The ends were cut back, 3 bases at V and 0 bases at J, with 8 bases in the middle. The CDR3 reads CAISESSANYGYTF. CDR3 DNA: TGTGCCATCAGTGAAAGTTCGGCTAACTATGGCTACACCTTC.

The rearrangement uses TRBV5-4 and TRBJ1-6, with TRBD1 matching over 9 bases. The CDR3 totals 17 residues. The trim removed 3 bases at V and 0 bases at J, leaving 4 bases unmatched. The germline V gene encodes CDR1 SGHNT and CDR2 YYREEE (reference sequence). Here the CDR3 DNA reads TGTGCCAGCAGCTGGGGACAGGGAAGCTCCTATAATTCACCCCTCCACTTT. Translating gives CASSWGQGSSYNSPLHF. The whole variable domain, remainder taken from reference TRBV5-4 and TRBJ1-6, is ETGVTQSPTHLIKTRGQQVTLRCSSQSGHNTVSWYQQALGQGPQFIFQYYREEENGRGNFPPRFSGLQFPNYSSELNVNALELDDSALYLCASSWGQGSSYNSPLHFGNGTRLTVT.

The chain joins TRBV9 to TRBJ1-1; weak D call: TRBD1 (6 bases). Trimming pared 4 bases from V and 7 bases from J, leaving 20 bases between. CDR1 and CDR2 from the germline V gene are SGDLS and YYNGEE. CDR3 length: 15 amino acids. The CDR3 loop reads CASSSKNRQVDEAFF. The DNA for the CDR3 is TGTGCCAGCAGCTCCAAGAATCGACAGGTAGATGAAGCTTTCTTT. The full variable domain, its missing parts supplied by reference TRBV9 and TRBJ1-1, is DSGVTQTPKHLITATGQRVTLRCSPRSGDLSVYWYQQSLDQGLQFLIQYYNGEERAKGNILERFSAQQFPDLHSELNLSSLELGDSALYFCASSSKNRQVDEAFFGQGTRLTVV.